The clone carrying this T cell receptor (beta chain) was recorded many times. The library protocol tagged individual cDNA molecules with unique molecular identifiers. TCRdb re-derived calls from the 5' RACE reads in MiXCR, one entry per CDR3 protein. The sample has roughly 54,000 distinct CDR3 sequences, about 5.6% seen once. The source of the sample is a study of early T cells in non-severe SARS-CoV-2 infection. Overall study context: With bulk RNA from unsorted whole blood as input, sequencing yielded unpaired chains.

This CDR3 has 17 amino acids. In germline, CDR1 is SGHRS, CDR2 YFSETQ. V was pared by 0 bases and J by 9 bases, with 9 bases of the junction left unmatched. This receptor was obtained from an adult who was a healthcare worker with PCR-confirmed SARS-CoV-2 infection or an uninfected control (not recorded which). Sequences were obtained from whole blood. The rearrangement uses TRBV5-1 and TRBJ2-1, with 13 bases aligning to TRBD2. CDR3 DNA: TGCGCCAGCAGCTTGGGACTAGCGGGAGGTCAGAGGGGTGAGCAGTTCTTC. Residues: CASSLGLAGGQRGEQFF. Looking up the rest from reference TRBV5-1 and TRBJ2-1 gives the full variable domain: KAGVTQTPRYLIKTRGQQVTLSCSPISGHRSVSWYQQTPGQGLQFLFEYFSETQRNKGNFPGRFSGRQFSNSRSEMNVSTLELGDSALYLCASSLGLAGGQRGEQFFGPGTRLTVL.